This T cell receptor (beta chain) was retrieved from a study of CD8+CD57+ T cells in acquired aplastic anemia. Genomic DNA templated the TCR beta VDJ and CDR3 profiling. TCRdb redid the calling of the reads with MiXCR, one entry per CDR3 protein. The data hold roughly 420,000 distinct CDR3 sequences, with just under 70% observed a single time. This CDR3 has 16 residues. Germline lookup yields CDR1 SGHAT and CDR2 FQNNGV. Trimming stripped 5 bases from V and 0 bases from J, with 13 bases between. The rearrangement uses TRBV11-2 and TRBJ1-4; no reliable D call. This receptor was identified in a human donor in good health, serving as a control. Sequences were obtained from sorted CD4+, CD8+, or CD8+CD57+ T cells (not recorded which) from PBMCs. The CDR3 loop reads CASSPDTGATNEKLFF. In DNA form, the CDR3 reads TGTGCCAGCAGCCCCGATACCGGGGCAACTAATGAAAAACTGTTTTTT.